Listed below are T cell receptor beta chains from one sample, sequenced in a study of T cells in Graves' hyperthyroidism and ophthalmopathy. A single record per CDR3 protein comes from TCRdb applying MiXCR to the multiplex PCR reads. Here the sample spans around 270,000 distinct CDR3 sequences, roughly 19% being singletons. The specimen was blood. The receptors were sampled from a man in his fifties with Graves' ophthalmopathy. The CDR3 runs from the conserved cysteine through the conserved F or W. The order of the fields is clone size, D gene, J gene, V gene, CDR3 protein, CDR3 DNA. The D gene is left open where the match is weak. Rows may omit the clone size; those that give it use once, few, many or a size class.

abundance: many; d_gene: NA; j_gene: TRBJ2-1; v_gene: TRBV28; CDR3aa: CASSLAGSGYGEQFF; CDR3nt: TGTGCCAGCAGTTTAGCCGGGAGTGGTTATGGTGAGCAGTTCTTC
abundance: few; d_gene: NA; j_gene: TRBJ1-5; v_gene: TRBV30; CDR3aa: CAWSVQLGRGSNQPQHF; CDR3nt: TGTGCCTGGAGTGTACAGTTGGGGCGGGGGTCCAATCAGCCCCAGCATTTT
abundance: NA; d_gene: TRBD1; j_gene: TRBJ2-7; v_gene: TRBV28; CDR3aa: CASTDRGSYEQYF; CDR3nt: TGTGCCAGCACCGACAGGGGTTCCTACGAGCAGTACTTC
abundance: many; d_gene: NA; j_gene: TRBJ2-1; v_gene: TRBV28; CDR3aa: CASSLLSSYNEQFF; CDR3nt: TGTGCCAGCAGTTTGTTAAGCTCCTACAATGAGCAGTTCTTC
abundance: few; d_gene: TRBD2; j_gene: TRBJ2-2; v_gene: TRBV7-3; CDR3aa: CASSLIRPRLADHTGELFF; CDR3nt: TGTGCCAGCAGCTTAATCCGGCCTAGACTAGCGGACCACACCGGGGAGCTGTTTTTT
abundance: few; d_gene: TRBD1; j_gene: TRBJ1-5; v_gene: TRBV29-1; CDR3aa: CSAGTAPNQPQHF; CDR3nt: TGCAGCGCGGGGACAGCCCCTAATCAGCCCCAGCATTTT
abundance: many; d_gene: NA; j_gene: TRBJ2-3; v_gene: TRBV2; CDR3aa: CASSGTVTNSDTQYF; CDR3nt: TGTGCCAGCAGTGGGACAGTAACTAATTCAGATACGCAGTATTTT
abundance: many; d_gene: NA; j_gene: TRBJ1-2; v_gene: TRBV6-5; CDR3aa: CASSYLSGRGSGYTF; CDR3nt: TGTGCCAGCAGTTACCTTAGCGGCAGGGGATCGGGCTACACCTTC
abundance: few; d_gene: TRBD2; j_gene: TRBJ2-7; v_gene: TRBV7-7; CDR3aa: CASSLSAGGGEQYF; CDR3nt: TGTGCTAGCAGCTTGTCAGCGGGAGGAGGCGAGCAGTACTTC
abundance: NA; d_gene: TRBD1; j_gene: TRBJ1-2; v_gene: TRBV5-1; CDR3aa: CASSDGQGSYGYTF; CDR3nt: TGCGCCAGCAGCGATGGACAGGGGAGCTATGGCTACACCTTC
abundance: many; d_gene: TRBD2; j_gene: TRBJ2-3; v_gene: TRBV30; CDR3aa: CAWRGAGREVDTQYF; CDR3nt: TGTGCCTGGAGAGGGGCGGGCCGGGAGGTAGATACGCAGTATTTT
abundance: many; d_gene: TRBD1; j_gene: TRBJ2-3; v_gene: TRBV28; CDR3aa: CASRRDRGAADTQYF; CDR3nt: TGTGCCAGCAGGAGGGACAGGGGGGCGGCAGATACGCAGTATTTT
abundance: few; d_gene: TRBD2; j_gene: TRBJ2-1; v_gene: TRBV5-1; CDR3aa: CASSLEGLAGGPPVYNEQFF; CDR3nt: TGCGCCAGCAGCTTGGAGGGACTAGCGGGAGGGCCTCCCGTATACAATGAGCAGTTCTTC
abundance: many; d_gene: TRBD1; j_gene: TRBJ2-7; v_gene: TRBV3-1; CDR3aa: CASSQPRGQGIGEQYF; CDR3nt: TGTGCCAGCAGCCAACCCCGGGGACAGGGGATTGGCGAGCAGTACTTC
abundance: few; d_gene: TRBD2; j_gene: TRBJ2-1; v_gene: TRBV10-3; CDR3aa: CAIKKRLAETYNEQFF; CDR3nt: TGTGCCATCAAGAAACGACTAGCAGAGACCTACAATGAGCAGTTCTTC
abundance: many; d_gene: NA; j_gene: TRBJ2-5; v_gene: TRBV20-1; CDR3aa: CSATSEGTETQYF; CDR3nt: TGCAGTGCTACATCCGAGGGTACAGAGACCCAGTACTTC
abundance: many; d_gene: TRBD1; j_gene: TRBJ2-7; v_gene: TRBV13; CDR3aa: CASSYRGDEQYF; CDR3nt: TGTGCCAGCAGCTACAGGGGCGACGAGCAGTACTTC
abundance: many; d_gene: TRBD1; j_gene: TRBJ2-7; v_gene: TRBV9; CDR3aa: CASSPRDSLYEQYF; CDR3nt: TGTGCCAGCAGCCCCCGGGACAGCCTCTACGAGCAGTACTTC
abundance: few; d_gene: TRBD1; j_gene: TRBJ2-5; v_gene: TRBV6-2/TRBV6-3; CDR3aa: CASSQGQGARETQYF; CDR3nt: TGTGCCAGCAGTCAGGGACAGGGGGCGAGGGAGACCCAGTACTTC
abundance: NA; d_gene: NA; j_gene: TRBJ2-7; v_gene: TRBV29-1; CDR3aa: CSVENLSYEQYF; CDR3nt: TGCAGCGTTGAAAATCTCTCCTACGAGCAGTACTTC
abundance: NA; d_gene: TRBD1; j_gene: TRBJ2-7; v_gene: TRBV5-1; CDR3aa: CASSPGQVSVEQYF; CDR3nt: TGCGCCAGCAGCCCGGGACAGGTGTCGGTCGAGCAGTACTTC
abundance: NA; d_gene: NA; j_gene: TRBJ2-3; v_gene: TRBV6-1; CDR3aa: CASSRGVVNTDTQYF; CDR3nt: TGTGCCAGCAGCCGGGGCGTAGTGAACACAGATACGCAGTATTTT
abundance: once; d_gene: TRBD1; j_gene: TRBJ1-1; v_gene: TRBV19; CDR3aa: CASSMTGGGFPTEAFF; CDR3nt: TGTGCCAGTAGTATGACAGGGGGCGGCTTCCCCACTGAAGCTTTCTTT
abundance: many; d_gene: NA; j_gene: TRBJ1-1; v_gene: TRBV12-5; CDR3aa: CASGSPDWSTEAFF; CDR3nt: TGTGCTAGTGGTTCCCCTGATTGGAGCACTGAAGCTTTCTTT
abundance: NA; d_gene: TRBD1; j_gene: TRBJ1-2; v_gene: TRBV28; CDR3aa: CASSLQDRGGHGYTF; CDR3nt: TGTGCCAGCAGTTTGCAGGACAGGGGCGGACATGGCTACACCTTC
abundance: few; d_gene: TRBD2; j_gene: TRBJ2-3; v_gene: TRBV20-1; CDR3aa: CSASPTSEATADTQYF; CDR3nt: TGCAGTGCTAGCCCGACTAGCGAAGCCACCGCAGATACGCAGTATTTT
abundance: once; d_gene: TRBD1; j_gene: TRBJ1-4; v_gene: TRBV10-3; CDR3aa: CAISETLGQSNEKLFF; CDR3nt: TGTGCCATCAGTGAGACCCTGGGACAGAGTAATGAAAAACTGTTTTTT
abundance: many; d_gene: NA; j_gene: TRBJ2-1; v_gene: TRBV6-1; CDR3aa: CASQGRGNNEQFF; CDR3nt: TGTGCCAGCCAGGGGCGAGGGAACAATGAGCAGTTCTTC
abundance: many; d_gene: NA; j_gene: TRBJ2-7; v_gene: TRBV28; CDR3aa: CASSVDRFAYEQYF; CDR3nt: TGTGCCAGCAGTGTGGACAGATTTGCCTACGAGCAGTACTTC
abundance: many; d_gene: TRBD1; j_gene: TRBJ2-1; v_gene: TRBV15; CDR3aa: CATSGRDRGDNEQFF; CDR3nt: TGTGCCACCAGCGGCCGGGACAGGGGGGACAATGAGCAGTTCTTC
abundance: many; d_gene: TRBD1; j_gene: TRBJ2-1; v_gene: TRBV3-1; CDR3aa: CASSQDLGTGVRNEQFF; CDR3nt: TGTGCCAGCAGCCAAGATCTTGGGACAGGGGTCAGGAATGAGCAGTTCTTC
abundance: NA; d_gene: TRBD1; j_gene: TRBJ2-7; v_gene: TRBV20-1; CDR3aa: CSAITGGHGNEQYF; CDR3nt: TGCAGTGCTATCACAGGGGGCCATGGCAATGAGCAGTACTTC
abundance: NA; d_gene: NA; j_gene: TRBJ2-7; v_gene: TRBV20-1; CDR3aa: CSAYRAYEQYF; CDR3nt: TGCAGTGCCTACAGGGCCTACGAGCAGTACTTC
abundance: large; d_gene: NA; j_gene: TRBJ2-5; v_gene: TRBV3-1; CDR3aa: CASSPYQETQYF; CDR3nt: TGTGCCAGCAGCCCTTACCAAGAGACCCAGTACTTC
abundance: NA; d_gene: NA; j_gene: TRBJ2-3; v_gene: TRBV28; CDR3aa: CASSLPGEWTDTQYF; CDR3nt: TGTGCCAGCAGTTTACCGGGGGAGTGGACAGATACGCAGTATTTT
abundance: many; d_gene: NA; j_gene: TRBJ1-5; v_gene: TRBV7-2; CDR3aa: CASSLKGGGNQPQHF; CDR3nt: TGTGCCAGCAGCTTAAAGGGGGGCGGCAATCAGCCCCAGCATTTT
abundance: many; d_gene: NA; j_gene: TRBJ2-5; v_gene: TRBV18; CDR3aa: CASSPLGETQYF; CDR3nt: TGTGCCAGCTCACCATTGGGAGAGACCCAGTACTTC
abundance: NA; d_gene: TRBD1; j_gene: TRBJ2-3; v_gene: TRBV7-9; CDR3aa: CASSARDRGPDTQYF; CDR3nt: TGTGCCAGCAGCGCCCGGGACAGGGGGCCAGATACGCAGTATTTT
abundance: many; d_gene: NA; j_gene: TRBJ2-1; v_gene: TRBV4-1; CDR3aa: CASSQTGASYNEQFF; CDR3nt: TGCGCCAGCAGCCAAACTGGGGCCTCCTACAATGAGCAGTTCTTC
abundance: many; d_gene: NA; j_gene: TRBJ2-3; v_gene: TRBV2; CDR3aa: CARSTSRTDTQYF; CDR3nt: TGTGCCAGGTCGACCTCCCGCACAGATACGCAGTATTTT
abundance: few; d_gene: TRBD1; j_gene: TRBJ2-1; v_gene: TRBV9; CDR3aa: CASNPGTGYNEQFF; CDR3nt: TGTGCCAGCAACCCCGGGACAGGCTACAATGAGCAGTTCTTC
abundance: many; d_gene: NA; j_gene: TRBJ2-2; v_gene: TRBV4-1; CDR3aa: CASSQVGRNTGELFF; CDR3nt: TGCGCCAGCAGCCAAGTGGGCAGGAACACCGGGGAGCTGTTTTTT
abundance: NA; d_gene: NA; j_gene: TRBJ1-2; v_gene: TRBV2; CDR3aa: CASRDKGPIGYTF; CDR3nt: TGTGCCAGCAGGGACAAGGGACCGATTGGCTACACCTTC
abundance: many; d_gene: NA; j_gene: TRBJ1-1; v_gene: TRBV7-3; CDR3aa: CASSVQGGDEAFF; CDR3nt: TGTGCCAGCTCGGTCCAGGGTGGCGATGAAGCTTTCTTT
abundance: once; d_gene: TRBD1; j_gene: TRBJ1-2; v_gene: TRBV5-6; CDR3aa: CASSGGTGAYGYTF; CDR3nt: TGTGCCAGCAGCGGGGGGACAGGGGCCTATGGCTACACCTTC
abundance: many; d_gene: NA; j_gene: TRBJ2-2; v_gene: TRBV20-1; CDR3aa: CSARASYQAGELFF; CDR3nt: TGCAGTGCTAGAGCTAGCTATCAAGCCGGGGAGCTGTTTTTT
abundance: NA; d_gene: NA; j_gene: TRBJ1-6; v_gene: TRBV30; CDR3aa: CACTSGDGALGSPLHF; CDR3nt: TGTGCCTGCACGTCGGGGGATGGTGCTCTAGGTTCACCCCTCCACTTT
abundance: NA; d_gene: NA; j_gene: TRBJ1-5; v_gene: TRBV7-2; CDR3aa: CASSLALGFQPQHF; CDR3nt: TGTGCCAGCAGCTTAGCGCTGGGGTTCCAGCCCCAGCATTTT
abundance: many; d_gene: TRBD1; j_gene: TRBJ1-2; v_gene: TRBV5-6; CDR3aa: CASSQGTAFGGYTF; CDR3nt: TGTGCCAGCAGCCAGGGGACAGCCTTCGGTGGCTACACCTTC
abundance: NA; d_gene: NA; j_gene: TRBJ2-6; v_gene: TRBV30; CDR3aa: CAWRRGTFWANVLTF; CDR3nt: TGTGCCTGGAGACGGGGAACGTTTTGGGCCAACGTCCTGACTTTC